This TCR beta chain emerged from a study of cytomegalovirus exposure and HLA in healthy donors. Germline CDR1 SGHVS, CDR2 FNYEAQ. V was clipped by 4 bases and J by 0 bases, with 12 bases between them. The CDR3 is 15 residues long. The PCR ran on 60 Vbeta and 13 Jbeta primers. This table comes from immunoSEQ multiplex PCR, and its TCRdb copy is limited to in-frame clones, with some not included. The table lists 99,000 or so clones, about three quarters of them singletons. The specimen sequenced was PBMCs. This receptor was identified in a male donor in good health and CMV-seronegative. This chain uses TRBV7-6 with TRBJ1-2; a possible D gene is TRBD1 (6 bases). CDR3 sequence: CASSSTGIANYGYTF. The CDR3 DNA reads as TGTGCCAGCAGCTCCACAGGGATAGCTAACTATGGCTACACCTTC.